This T cell receptor beta chain was captured in a study of T cell repertoires in aging, cancer and after chemotherapy. The overall study: Donors were grouped into six age bands spanning 30 or younger through 70 or older. Clear clonal overlap appeared across healthy donor samples taken over several months to years. General observations from the study: In each cancer cohort, median generation probability increased across chemotherapy, suggesting thymic output rebounded.

TCR beta rearrangements were amplified from peripheral blood genomic DNA. Rearranged V-D-J TRB sequences were amplified with a mixed TRB-A/B primer pool. TCRdb reanalysed the multiplex PCR reads using MiXCR and keeps one entry per CDR3 protein. The repertoire holds 5,000 to 8,000 distinct CDR3 sequences, with 27% as singletons. V shed 5 bases and J shed 2 bases, with 18 bases lying between them. CDR1 is MGHDK, CDR2 SYGVNS, per germline. The CDR3 runs to 17 residues. Note on this clonotype: The antigen is not known.

The receptor's source is a human donor in good health. The chain couples TRBV25-1 to TRBJ2-2; D possibly corresponds to TRBD1 (6 bases). Sequencing was carried out using blood. The CDR3 bases are TGTGCCAGCAGTAAAGAGGGCCAGGGGATTAACACCGGGGAGCTGTTTTTT. This translates into CASSKEGQGINTGELFF.